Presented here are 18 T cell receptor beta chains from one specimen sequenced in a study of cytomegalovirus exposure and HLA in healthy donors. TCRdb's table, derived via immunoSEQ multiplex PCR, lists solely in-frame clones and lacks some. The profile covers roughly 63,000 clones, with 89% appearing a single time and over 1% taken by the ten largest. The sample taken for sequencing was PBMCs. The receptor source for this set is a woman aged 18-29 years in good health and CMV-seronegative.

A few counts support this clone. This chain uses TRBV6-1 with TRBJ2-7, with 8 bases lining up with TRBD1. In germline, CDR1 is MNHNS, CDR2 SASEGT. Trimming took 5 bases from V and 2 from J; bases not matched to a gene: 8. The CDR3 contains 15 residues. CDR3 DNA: TGTGCCAGCAGTAAAGGACAGGGTTCCCCCTACGAGCAGTACTTC. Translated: CASSKGQGSPYEQYF.

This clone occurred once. The DNA of the CDR3 is TGTGCCAGCAGCTCTATGACTAGATCCCTAGATACGCAGTATTTT. Translating it yields CASSSMTRSLDTQYF. V and J are TRBV7-2 and TRBJ2-3, with D maybe TRBD2 (6 bases). There are 15 residues in the CDR3. V shed 4 bases and J shed 5 bases, with 16 bases lying between them. Germline CDR1 reads SGHTA; CDR2 reads FQGNSA.

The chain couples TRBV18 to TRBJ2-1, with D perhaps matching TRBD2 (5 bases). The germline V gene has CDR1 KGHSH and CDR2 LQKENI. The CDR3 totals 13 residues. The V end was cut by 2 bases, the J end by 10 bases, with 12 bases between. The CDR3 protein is CASSPDYKGEQFF. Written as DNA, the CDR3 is TGTGCCAGCTCACCAGACTATAAGGGCGAGCAGTTCTTC.

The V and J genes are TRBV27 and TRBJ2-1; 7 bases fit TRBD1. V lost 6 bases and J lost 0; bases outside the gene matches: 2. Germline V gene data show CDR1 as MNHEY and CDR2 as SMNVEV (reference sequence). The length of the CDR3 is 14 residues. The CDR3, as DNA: TGTGCCAGCAGCAGGGGGAGCTCCTACAATGAGCAGTTCTTC. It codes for CASSRGSSYNEQFF.

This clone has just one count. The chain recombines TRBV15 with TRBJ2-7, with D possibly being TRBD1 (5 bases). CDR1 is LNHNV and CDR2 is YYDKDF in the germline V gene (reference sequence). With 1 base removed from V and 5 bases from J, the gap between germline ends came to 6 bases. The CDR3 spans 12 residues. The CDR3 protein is CATSRVGDEQYF. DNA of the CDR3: TGTGCCACCAGCAGAGTAGGGGACGAGCAGTACTTC. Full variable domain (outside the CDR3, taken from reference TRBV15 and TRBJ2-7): DAMVIQNPRYQVTQFGKPVTLSCSQTLNHNVMYWYQQKSSQAPKLLFHYYDKDFNNEADTPDNFQSRRPNTSFCFLDIRSPGLGDTAMYLCATSRVGDEQYFGPGTRLTVT.

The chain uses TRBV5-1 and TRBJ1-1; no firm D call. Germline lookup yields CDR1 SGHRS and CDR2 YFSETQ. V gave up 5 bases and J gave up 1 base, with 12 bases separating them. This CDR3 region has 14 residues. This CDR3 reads CASSSGERNTEAFF. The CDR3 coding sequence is TGCGCCAGCAGTTCCGGGGAAAGGAACACTGAAGCTTTCTTT.

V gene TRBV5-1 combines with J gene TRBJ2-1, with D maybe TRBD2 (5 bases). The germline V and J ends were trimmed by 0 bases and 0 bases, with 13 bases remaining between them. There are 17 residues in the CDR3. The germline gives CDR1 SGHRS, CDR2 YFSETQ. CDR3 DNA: TGCGCCAGCAGCTTGGGAGGGCGGTTAAGCTCCTACAATGAGCAGTTCTTC. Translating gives CASSLGGRLSSYNEQFF.

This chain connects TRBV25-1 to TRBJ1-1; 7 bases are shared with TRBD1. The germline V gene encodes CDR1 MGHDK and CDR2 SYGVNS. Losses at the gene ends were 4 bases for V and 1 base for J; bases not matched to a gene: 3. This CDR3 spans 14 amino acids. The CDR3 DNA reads TGTGCCAGCAGTGGGCACAGGGGGAACACTGAAGCTTTCTTT. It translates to CASSGHRGNTEAFF.

CDR3: CASSPDRGLYQPQHF. The CDR3 region has the DNA TGTGCCAGTAGTCCTGACAGGGGGCTTTACCAGCCCCAGCATTTT. This chain connects TRBV19 to TRBJ1-5; the match to TRBD1 covers 10 bases. This CDR3 has 15 residues. Germline trimming cut 5 bases from V and 7 bases from J; bases unmatched to any gene: 8. Per germline, CDR1 LNHDA and CDR2 SQIVND (reference sequence).

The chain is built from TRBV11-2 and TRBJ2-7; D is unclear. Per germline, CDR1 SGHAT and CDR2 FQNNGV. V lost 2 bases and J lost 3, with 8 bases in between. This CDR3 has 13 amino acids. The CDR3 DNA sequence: TGTGCCAGCAGCTTAATAGCCCGCTACGAGCAGTACTTC. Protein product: CASSLIARYEQYF.

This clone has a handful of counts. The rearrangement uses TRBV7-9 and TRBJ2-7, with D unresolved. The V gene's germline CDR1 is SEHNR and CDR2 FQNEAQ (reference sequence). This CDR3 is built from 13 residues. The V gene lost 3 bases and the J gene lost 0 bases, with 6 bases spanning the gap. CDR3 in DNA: TGTGCCAGCAGCTTCGAGAGCTCCTACGAGCAGTACTTC. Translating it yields CASSFESSYEQYF. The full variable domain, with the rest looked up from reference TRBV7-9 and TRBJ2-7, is DTGVSQNPRHKITKRGQNVTFRCDPISEHNRLYWYRQTLGQGPEFLTYFQNEAQLEKSRLLSDRFSAERPKGSFSTLEIQRTEQGDSAMYLCASSFESSYEQYFGPGTRLTVT.

This chain's CDR3 is CASSTRLAAVNEQFF. In DNA form, the CDR3 reads TGTGCCAGCAGCACTAGACTAGCGGCAGTCAATGAGCAGTTCTTC. The V and J genes are TRBV7-2 and TRBJ2-1, with TRBD2 matching 9 bases. Looked up from germline, CDR1 is SGHTA and CDR2 is FQGNSA. V lost 5 bases, J lost 6 bases, and 8 bases stayed unmatched. The CDR3 has 15 residues. Together with reference TRBV7-2 and TRBJ2-1, the CDR3 gives the full variable domain: GAGVSQSPSNKVTEKGKDVELRCDPISGHTALYWYRQSLGQGLEFLIYFQGNSAPDKSGLPSDRFSAERTGGSVSTLTIQRTQQEDSAVYLCASSTRLAAVNEQFFGPGTRLTVL.

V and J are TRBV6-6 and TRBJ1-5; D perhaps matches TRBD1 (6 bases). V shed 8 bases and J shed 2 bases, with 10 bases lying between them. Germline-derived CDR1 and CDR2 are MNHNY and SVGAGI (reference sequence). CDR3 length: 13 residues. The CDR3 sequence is CASGDNRNQPQHF. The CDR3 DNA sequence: TGTGCCAGCGGGGACAATCGCAATCAGCCCCAGCATTTT.

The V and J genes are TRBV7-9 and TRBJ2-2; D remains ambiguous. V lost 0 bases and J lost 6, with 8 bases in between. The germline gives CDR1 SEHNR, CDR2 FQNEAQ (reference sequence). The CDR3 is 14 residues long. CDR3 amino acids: CASSLAVRAGELFF. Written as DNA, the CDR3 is TGTGCCAGCAGCTTAGCGGTCCGGGCCGGGGAGCTGTTTTTT.

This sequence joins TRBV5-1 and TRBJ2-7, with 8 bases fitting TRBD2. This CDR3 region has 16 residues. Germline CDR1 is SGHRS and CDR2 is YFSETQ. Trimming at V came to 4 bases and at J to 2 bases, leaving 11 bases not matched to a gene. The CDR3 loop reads CASSAGRGGGTYEQYF. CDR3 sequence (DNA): TGCGCCAGCAGCGCGGGACGGGGGGGAGGAACCTACGAGCAGTACTTC.

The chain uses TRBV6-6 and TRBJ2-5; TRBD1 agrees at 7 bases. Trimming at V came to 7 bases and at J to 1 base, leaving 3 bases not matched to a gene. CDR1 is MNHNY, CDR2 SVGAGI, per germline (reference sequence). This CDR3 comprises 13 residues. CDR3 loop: CASKGTAQETQYF. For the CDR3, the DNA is TGTGCCAGCAAGGGGACAGCCCAAGAGACCCAGTACTTC.

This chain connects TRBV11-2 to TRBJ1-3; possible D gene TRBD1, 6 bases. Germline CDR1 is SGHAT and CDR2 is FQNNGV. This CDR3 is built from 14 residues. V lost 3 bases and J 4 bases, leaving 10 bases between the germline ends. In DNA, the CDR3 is TGTGCCAGCAGCTTGAACAGGGAGGGAAACACCATATATTTT. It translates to CASSLNREGNTIYF.

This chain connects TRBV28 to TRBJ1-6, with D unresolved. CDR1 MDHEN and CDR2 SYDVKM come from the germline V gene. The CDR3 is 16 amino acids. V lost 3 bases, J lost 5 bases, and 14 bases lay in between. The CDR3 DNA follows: TGTGCCAGCAGTTTTTCTCCTGGCCCGAATAATTCACCCCTCCACTTT. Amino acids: CASSFSPGPNNSPLHF.